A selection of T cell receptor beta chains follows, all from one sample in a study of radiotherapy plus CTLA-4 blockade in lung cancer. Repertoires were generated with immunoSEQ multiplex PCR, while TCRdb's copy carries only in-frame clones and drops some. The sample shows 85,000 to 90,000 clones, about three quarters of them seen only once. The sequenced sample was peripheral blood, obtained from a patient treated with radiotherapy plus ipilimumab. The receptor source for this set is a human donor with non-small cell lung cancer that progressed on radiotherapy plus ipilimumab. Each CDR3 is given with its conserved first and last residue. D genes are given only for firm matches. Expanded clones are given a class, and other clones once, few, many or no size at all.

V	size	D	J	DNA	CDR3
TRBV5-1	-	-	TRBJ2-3	TGCGCCAGCAGCTATGACCCCGGTGGGGGCACAGATACGCAGTATTTT	CASSYDPGGGTDTQYF
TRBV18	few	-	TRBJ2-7	TGTGCCAGCTCACCGGGCAGGGTGACCTACGAGCAGTACTTC	CASSPGRVTYEQYF
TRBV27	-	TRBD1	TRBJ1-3	TGTGCCAGCAGTCCCCATACCGGGACAGGGGGCGCGAAGGGAAACACCATATATTTT	CASSPHTGTGGAKGNTIYF
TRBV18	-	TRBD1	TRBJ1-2	TGTGCCAGCTCACGGAGAGACAGGGGGCTACCAGACGGAAGAGGCTACACCTTC	CASSRRDRGLPDGRGYTF
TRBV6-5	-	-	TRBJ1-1	TGTGCCAGCAGGGGACCCAGGAGGGTCACTGAAGCTTTCTTT	CASRGPRRVTEAFF
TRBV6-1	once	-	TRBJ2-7	TGTGCCACCTACTCCCGGGACGGACAGTACGAGCAGTACTTC	CATYSRDGQYEQYF
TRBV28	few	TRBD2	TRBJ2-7	TGTGCCAGCAACCCGGGACTAGCCCCGGGTCAGTACTTC	CASNPGLAPGQYF
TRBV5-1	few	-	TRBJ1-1	TGCGCCAGCAGCACCCTCGGTACCCGATTGAACACTGAAGCTTTCTTT	CASSTLGTRLNTEAFF
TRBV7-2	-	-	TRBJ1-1	TGTGCCAGCAGCTGGGCCGGATTGGGGGGCCGTGATGAAGCTTTCTTT	CASSWAGLGGRDEAFF
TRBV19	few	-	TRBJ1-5	TGTGCCAGTAGAAACCTTGCCGGGGGCGATTGGATAGGTCAGCCCCAGCATTTT	CASRNLAGGDWIGQPQHF
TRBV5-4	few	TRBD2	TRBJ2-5	TGTGCCAGCAGCTTGGTCACGGGAGGGCGGGGGGAGACCCAGTACTTC	CASSLVTGGRGETQYF
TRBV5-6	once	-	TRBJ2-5	TGTGCCAGCAGCTTGGTATCTAGCCGGGAGACCCAGTACTTC	CASSLVSSRETQYF
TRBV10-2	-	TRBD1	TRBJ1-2	TGCGCCAGCGGACAGGGGAATGGCTACACCTTC	CASGQGNGYTF
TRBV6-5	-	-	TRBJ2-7	TGTGCCAGTGAGGGTGAAGGCGAGCAGTACTTC	CASEGEGEQYF